This entry lists 19 T cell receptor beta chains sequenced from one sample in a study of Ad26.COV2.S vaccination and SARS-CoV-2 variants. The data were produced by immunoSEQ multiplex PCR, yet TCRdb's version contains in-frame clones alone and is incomplete. The table has over 200,000 clones, around 87% seen once; the top ten hold roughly a tenth. Stated treatment: about 20 received Ad26.COV2.S at low or high dose, single or two shots; 5 received placebo; per-sample allocation not given. Day 63 following the first vaccine or placebo injection was when the samples were taken. This sample comprised peripheral blood, obtained in a trial of Ad26.COV2.S vaccine versus placebo. Receptors originate from a person aged 18-60 years who received the Ad26.COV2.S COVID-19 vaccine or a placebo.

The gene calls are TRBV7-9 and TRBJ1-1; unclear D gene. The CDR3 covers 15 residues. Germline loops: CDR1 SEHNR, CDR2 FQNEAQ (reference sequence). Between the trimmed V and J ends, which lost 1 base and 1 base, there was a span of 10 bases. CDR3 region: CASSLGPGWNTEAFF. The CDR3 nucleotides read TGTGCCAGCAGCTTAGGCCCGGGTTGGAACACTGAAGCTTTCTTT.

The V gene is TRBV28, the J gene TRBJ2-5; TRBD1 aligns across 7 bases. The CDR3 spans 13 residues. V was clipped by 4 bases and J by 5 bases; unmatched bases: 4. In germline, CDR1 is MDHEN, CDR2 SYDVKM. The CDR3 sequence is CASSYRGRETQYF. For the CDR3, the DNA is TGTGCCAGCAGTTACAGGGGTAGGGAGACCCAGTACTTC. Looking up the rest from reference TRBV28 and TRBJ2-5 gives the full variable domain: DVKVTQSSRYLVKRTGEKVFLECVQDMDHENMFWYRQDPGLGLRLIYFSYDVKMKEKGDIPEGYSVSREKKERFSLILESASTNQTSMYLCASSYRGRETQYFGPGTRLLVL.

This chain joins TRBV19 and TRBJ2-5, with TRBD1 matching 10 bases. The trim removed 4 bases at V and 0 bases at J, leaving 2 bases unmatched. The CDR3 has 15 amino acids. Germline CDR1 LNHDA, CDR2 SQIVND (reference sequence). The CDR3 is CASSKGQGYQETQYF. The CDR3 nucleotides are TGTGCCAGTAGTAAGGGACAGGGGTACCAAGAGACCCAGTACTTC. Filled out from reference TRBV19 and TRBJ2-5, the complete variable domain reads DGGITQSPKYLFRKEGQNVTLSCEQNLNHDAMYWYRQDPGQGLRLIYYSQIVNDFQKGDIAEGYSVSREKKESFPLTVTSAQKNPTAFYLCASSKGQGYQETQYFGPGTRLLVL.

This chain uses TRBV29-1 with TRBJ2-3; possibly TRBD1 or TRBD2 for D (5 bases each). This CDR3 has 14 residues. The V and J ends lost 3 bases and 5 bases respectively, with 15 bases between them. Looked up from germline, CDR1 is SQVTM and CDR2 is ANQGSEA. The CDR3 reads CSVEGDDGEDTQYF. CDR3 in DNA: TGCAGCGTTGAGGGGGATGACGGGGAAGATACGCAGTATTTT.

The genes are TRBV9 and TRBJ2-7; a weak D match, TRBD2 (6 bases). Trimming removed 3 bases from V and 2 bases from J, with 18 bases in between. This CDR3 is built from 16 residues. The germline CDR1 and CDR2 sequences are SGDLS and YYNGEE. The CDR3 protein is CASSADGGFKTYEQYF. DNA for the CDR3: TGTGCCAGCAGCGCCGATGGGGGGTTCAAGACCTACGAGCAGTACTTC.

This sequence joins TRBV19 and TRBJ1-1; a possible D gene is TRBD1 (6 bases). The CDR3 has 15 amino acids. The V gene lost 8 bases and the J gene lost 0 bases, with 16 bases spanning the gap. The germline gives CDR1 LNHDA, CDR2 SQIVND (reference sequence). CDR3 DNA: TGTGCCAGTTCCCTTGGGGGCTACATGAACACTGAAGCTTTCTTT. Amino acid sequence: CASSLGGYMNTEAFF.

This clone has only one observation. The chain employs TRBV18 and TRBJ2-4; D gene uncertain. The CDR3 runs 12 residues. The V end lost 6 bases, the J end lost 8 bases, and 11 bases lay between the germline ends. The germline V gene has CDR1 KGHSH and CDR2 LQKENI. Written as DNA, the CDR3 is TGTGCCAGCTCGCCGAACGGTGACATTCAGTACTTC. Amino acids: CASSPNGDIQYF.

J is TRBJ2-7 and V is TRBV29-1, with 8 bases identical to TRBD1. Losses at the gene ends were 7 bases for V and 9 bases for J; bases not matched to a gene: 8. Germline V lookup: CDR1 SQVTM, CDR2 ANQGSEA. The CDR3 has 11 residues. The chain's CDR3 is CSAWTGWWQYF. DNA for the CDR3: TGCAGCGCCTGGACAGGGTGGTGGCAGTACTTC.

This sequence joins TRBV30 and TRBJ2-2; 9 nucleotides line up with TRBD2. Germline trimming cut 0 bases from V and 5 bases from J; bases unmatched to any gene: 4. Germline loops: CDR1 GTSNPN, CDR2 SVGIG (reference sequence). The CDR3 is made up of 15 amino acids. The CDR3 DNA reads TGTGCCTGGAGTGTAAGCGGGAGGAGGACCGGGGAGCTGTTTTTT. This encodes CAWSVSGRRTGELFF.

This chain links TRBV14 with TRBJ2-5, with 15 bases lining up with TRBD2. CDR1 and CDR2 from the germline V gene are SGHDN and FVKESK. The V segment lost 3 bases and the J segment 4 bases; nucleotides outside the gene matches: 6. This CDR3 region has 17 residues. The CDR3 nucleotides are TGTGCCAGCAGCCATGAATGGACTAGCGGGAGGGTAGAGACCCAGTACTTC. This gives the protein CASSHEWTSGRVETQYF.

This chain uses TRBV6-5 with TRBJ1-2, with TRBD1 identical over 9 bases. V gave up 11 bases and J gave up 4 bases; unmatched junction bases: 14. The CDR3 loop spans 15 amino acids. CDR1 and CDR2 (germline): MNHEY, SVGAGI. CDR3: CAVGSGQGLTYGYTF. The CDR3 bases are TGTGCCGTGGGGTCGGGACAGGGTCTTACCTATGGCTACACCTTC.

The V call is TRBV18, the J call TRBJ2-2; 8 nucleotides match TRBD1. Germline CDR1 KGHSH, CDR2 LQKENI. CDR3 length: 15 residues. Trimming at V came to 3 bases and at J to 3 bases, leaving 3 bases not matched to a gene. The CDR3 coding sequence is TGTGCCAGCTCACCCAGACAGGGGCACACCGGGGAGCTGTTTTTT. Amino acid sequence: CASSPRQGHTGELFF. Drawing the rest from reference TRBV18 and TRBJ2-2, the complete variable domain is NAGVMQNPRHLVRRRGQEARLRCSPMKGHSHVYWYRQLPEEGLKFMVYLQKENIIDESGMPKERFSAEFPKEGPSILRIQQVVRGDSAAYFCASSPRQGHTGELFFGEGSRLTVL.

This chain joins TRBV5-4 and TRBJ1-1; D is uncertain. V was trimmed by 0 bases and J by 4 bases, leaving 7 bases between them. This CDR3 region has 13 residues. In germline, CDR1 is SGHNT, CDR2 YYREEE (reference sequence). CDR3 protein: CASSLGESTEAFF. The CDR3 DNA follows: TGTGCCAGCAGCTTGGGGGAATCCACTGAAGCTTTCTTT.

The chain has TRBV13 and TRBJ1-6; no reliable D call. Trimming left V 1 base short and J 1 base short, with 5 bases between. CDR1 is PRHDT and CDR2 is FYEKMQ in the germline V gene (reference sequence). There are 15 residues in the CDR3. The CDR3 DNA reads TGTGCCAGCAGCTTAGCGGGGTCCTATAATTCACCCCTCCACTTT. It codes for CASSLAGSYNSPLHF.

The chain is built from TRBV7-8 and TRBJ1-2; D is undetermined. The CDR3 loop spans 12 amino acids. Germline V gene lookup returns CDR1 SGHVS and CDR2 FQNEAQ. Deletions cut 5 bases from V and 6 bases from J, with 10 bases between. As DNA, the CDR3 is TGTGCCAGCAGCCCGTCAATCCATGGCTACACCTTC. Its translation: CASSPSIHGYTF.

This chain uses TRBV7-2 with TRBJ2-7, with unresolved D. The CDR3 loop spans 12 amino acids. V lost 2 bases to trimming and J lost 2 bases, with 4 bases between them. Looked up from germline, CDR1 is SGHTA and CDR2 is FQGNSA. The CDR3 here is CASSLTPYEQYF. CDR3 DNA sequence: TGTGCCAGCAGCTTAACCCCCTACGAGCAGTACTTC.

The chain links TRBV28 to TRBJ1-2; tentative D call: TRBD1 (6 bases). Germline V CDR1 and CDR2: MDHEN, SYDVKM. V lost 6 bases, J lost 7 bases, and 21 bases lay in between. The CDR3 is 15 amino acids. Here the CDR3 reads CASSGVSEGVGGYTF. The CDR3 DNA follows: TGTGCCAGCAGCGGAGTGTCAGAGGGGGTCGGTGGCTACACCTTC.

This clone showed up just once. CDR3 nucleotides: TGTGCCAGCAGCCAGCGACAGGGCACAGATACGCAGTATTTT. Translated: CASSQRQGTDTQYF. V usage is TRBV3-1 (or the pseudogene TRBV3-2) and J usage is TRBJ2-3; a possible D gene is TRBD1 (6 bases). Germline CDR1 is LGHDT and CDR2 is YNNKEL (reference sequence). V dropped 3 bases and J dropped 1 base, with 8 bases sitting between them. The CDR3 is 14 residues long.

The sample holds a few counts of this clone. The V call is TRBV19, the J call TRBJ2-7; 10 bases match TRBD2. From germline, CDR1 is LNHDA and CDR2 SQIVND (reference sequence). The CDR3 is made up of 17 amino acids. Trimming at V came to 8 bases and at J to 3 bases, leaving 16 bases not matched to a gene. As DNA, the CDR3 is TGTGCCAGTTCCAGGGGGTTTGGACTAGCGGCCGACTACGAGCAGTACTTC. Translated, it gives CASSRGFGLAADYEQYF. The full variable domain, its missing parts supplied by reference TRBV19 and TRBJ2-7, is DGGITQSPKYLFRKEGQNVTLSCEQNLNHDAMYWYRQDPGQGLRLIYYSQIVNDFQKGDIAEGYSVSREKKESFPLTVTSAQKNPTAFYLCASSRGFGLAADYEQYFGPGTRLTVT.